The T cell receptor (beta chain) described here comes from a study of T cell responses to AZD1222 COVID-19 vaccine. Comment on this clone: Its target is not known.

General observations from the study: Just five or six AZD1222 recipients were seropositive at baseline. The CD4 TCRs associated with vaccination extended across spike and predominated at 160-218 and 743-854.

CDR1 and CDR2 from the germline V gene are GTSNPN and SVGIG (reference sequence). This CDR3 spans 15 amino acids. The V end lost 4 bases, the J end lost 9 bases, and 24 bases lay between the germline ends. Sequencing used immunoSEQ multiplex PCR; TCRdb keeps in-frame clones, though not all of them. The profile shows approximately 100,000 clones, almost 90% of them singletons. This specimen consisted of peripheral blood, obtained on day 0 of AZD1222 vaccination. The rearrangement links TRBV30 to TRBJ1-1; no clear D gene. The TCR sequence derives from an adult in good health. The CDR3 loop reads CAWTRAPDAAIKAFF. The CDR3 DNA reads TGTGCCTGGACCCGGGCCCCGGACGCGGCAATTAAAGCTTTCTTT.